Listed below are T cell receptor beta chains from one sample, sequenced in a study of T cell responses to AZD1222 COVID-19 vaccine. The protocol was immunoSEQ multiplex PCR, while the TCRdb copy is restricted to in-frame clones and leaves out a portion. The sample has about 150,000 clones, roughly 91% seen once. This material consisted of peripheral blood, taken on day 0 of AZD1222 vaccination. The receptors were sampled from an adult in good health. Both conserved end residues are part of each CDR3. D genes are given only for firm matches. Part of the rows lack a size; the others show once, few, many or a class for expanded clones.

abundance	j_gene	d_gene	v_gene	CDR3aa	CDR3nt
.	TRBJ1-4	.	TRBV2	CASRETIELFF	TGTGCCAGCAGGGAAACTATAGAACTGTTTTTT
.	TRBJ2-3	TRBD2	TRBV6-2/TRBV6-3	CASSYPVAGSRLDTQYF	TGTGCCAGCAGTTACCCGGTAGCGGGGAGCCGATTAGATACGCAGTATTTT
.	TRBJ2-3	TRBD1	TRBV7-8	CASSLTRGREVSDTQYF	TGTGCCAGCAGCCTAACCAGGGGGCGAGAGGTCTCGGATACGCAGTATTTT
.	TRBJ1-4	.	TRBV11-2	CASSLDRWNNEKLFF	TGTGCCAGCAGCTTAGATCGGTGGAACAATGAAAAACTGTTTTTT
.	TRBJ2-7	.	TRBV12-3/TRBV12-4	CASSPLGPYEQYF	TGTGCCAGCAGTCCCCTGGGGCCCTACGAGCAGTACTTC
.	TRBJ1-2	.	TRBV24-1	CATSDTIGTSGYTF	TGTGCCACCAGTGATACGATTGGGACGAGTGGCTACACCTTC
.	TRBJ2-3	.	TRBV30	CAWSTDTQYF	TGTGCCTGGAGCACAGATACGCAGTATTTT
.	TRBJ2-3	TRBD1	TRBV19	CAARDRGTDTQYF	TGTGCCGCGAGGGACAGGGGTACAGATACGCAGTATTTT
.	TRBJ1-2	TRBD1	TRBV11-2	CASSKDTQGNGYTF	TGTGCCAGCAGCAAGGATACACAGGGGAATGGCTACACCTTC
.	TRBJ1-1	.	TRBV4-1	CASSQDPGAKNTEAFF	TGCGCCAGCAGCCAAGATCCAGGGGCCAAGAACACTGAAGCTTTCTTT
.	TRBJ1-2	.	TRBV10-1	CASSESASYGYTF	TGCGCCAGCAGTGAGTCCGCCAGCTATGGCTACACCTTC
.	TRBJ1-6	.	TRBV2	CASRSDSSYNSPLHF	TGTGCCAGCAGGTCCGACAGCTCCTATAATTCACCCCTCCACTTT
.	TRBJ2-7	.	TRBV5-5	CASSFSQDEQYF	TGTGCCAGCAGTTTTAGCCAGGACGAGCAGTACTTC
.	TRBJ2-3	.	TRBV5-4	CASSSRTAADTQYF	TGTGCCAGCAGCTCCAGGACAGCAGCAGATACGCAGTATTTT
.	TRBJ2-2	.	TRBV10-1	CASAQRLSTGELFF	TGCGCCTCGGCGCAGCGGCTGAGCACCGGGGAGCTGTTTTTT
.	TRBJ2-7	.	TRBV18	CASSPGLGTSYEQYF	TGTGCCAGCTCACCCGGACTCGGAACAAGCTACGAGCAGTACTTC
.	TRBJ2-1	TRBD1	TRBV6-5	CASSYGTAQFF	TGTGCCAGCAGTTACGGGACAGCCCAGTTCTTC
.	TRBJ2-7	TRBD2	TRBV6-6	CASSWTAGTSYEQYF	TGTGCCAGCAGTTGGACAGCCGGGACTAGCTACGAGCAGTACTTC
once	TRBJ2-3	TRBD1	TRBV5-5	CASSWGQGTDTQYF	TGTGCCAGCAGCTGGGGACAGGGCACAGATACGCAGTATTTT
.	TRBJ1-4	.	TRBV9	CASSVGGVKAEKLFF	TGTGCCAGCAGCGTAGGAGGGGTTAAGGCTGAAAAACTGTTTTTT
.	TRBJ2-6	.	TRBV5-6	CASSLTRAGANVLTF	TGTGCCAGCAGCTTGACGCGGGCTGGGGCCAACGTCCTGACTTTC
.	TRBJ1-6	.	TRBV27	CASSSNLGSPLHF	TGTGCCAGCAGTTCCAACCTTGGGTCACCCCTCCACTTT
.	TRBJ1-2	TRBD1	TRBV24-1	CATSDQGTGWGGYTF	TGTGCCACCAGTGACCAAGGGACAGGTTGGGGTGGCTACACCTTC
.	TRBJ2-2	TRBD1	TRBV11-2	CAVQTGTANTGELFF	TGTGCCGTGCAAACCGGGACAGCGAACACCGGGGAGCTGTTTTTT